Below, one T cell receptor (beta chain) is given with its context. The antigen is unknown. These data come from a study of cytomegalovirus exposure and HLA in healthy donors. Study details: The early release's HLA-typed donors yielded 65 million to 85 million unique TCRs.

Whole-study findings and limits: There were about 160 TCR beta chains listed as cytomegalovirus-associated.

Germline CDR1 SEHNR, CDR2 FQNEAQ (reference sequence). The CDR3 contains 15 residues. V lost 5 bases and J 3 bases, leaving 17 bases between the germline ends. Vbeta (60) and Jbeta (13) primers were used in the PCR. Generated by immunoSEQ multiplex PCR, the TCRdb table keeps only in-frame clones and is missing some. The repertoire holds fewer than 85,000 clones, 84% seen once, with approximately 17% in the top ten. This TCR was recovered from a man between 65 and 79 years old in good health and CMV-seropositive. The genes are TRBV7-9 and TRBJ2-7; D may be TRBD2 (6 bases). The source material was PBMCs. CDR3 coding DNA: TGTGCCAGCAGCCAAAACAGCGGGTGGATCTACGAGCAGTACTTC. Residues: CASSQNSGWIYEQYF.